These 29 T cell receptor beta chains came from one sample sequenced in a study of T cell repertoires in cytomegalovirus infection (dated by TCRdb to about 2019). The treatment or condition label corresponds to: in vitro stimulation with specific CMV peptide epitopes to enrich CMV-specific T cells. These reads were obtained on an Illumina HiSeq 1500. Clones were called with MiXCR by TCRdb after fastp trimmed the public reads at Q25, and only in-frame beta chains were retained. When rows share a CDR3 protein, they turn into one entry using the most common DNA and genes. The sample yields around 900,000 distinct CDR3 sequences; approximately 33% were counted once. The top ten constitute 13% of the sample. No antigen has been identified for these receptors. This specimen consisted of cultured CD8+ T cells from PBMCs, obtained from culture after CMV antigen stimulation. The receptors here all came from a human donor in good health (CMV status not recorded). Some clones in this sample may be carry-over from other donors' samples.

The chain couples TRBV2 to TRBJ2-7; D is ambiguous. The CDR3 is 13 residues long. V lost 7 bases and J lost 2, with 12 bases in between. Germline CDR1 and CDR2: SNHLY and FYNNEI. The CDR3 nucleotides are TGTGCCAGCAATCCAAAAAACCCCTACGAGCAGTACTTC. It yields the protein CASNPKNPYEQYF. Together with reference TRBV2 and TRBJ2-7, the CDR3 gives the full variable domain: EPEVTQTPSHQVTQMGQEVILRCVPISNHLYFYWYRQILGQKVEFLVSFYNNEISEKSEIFDDQFSVERPDGSNFTLKIRSTKLEDSAMYFCASNPKNPYEQYFGPGTRLTVT.

This clonotype has a handful of counts. This chain connects TRBV27 to TRBJ2-7, with D possibly TRBD1 on 6 matching bases. In germline, CDR1 is MNHEY, CDR2 SMNVEV (reference sequence). The length of the CDR3 is 14 residues. Trimming removed 3 bases from V and 2 bases from J, with 11 bases in between. CDR3 sequence (DNA): TGTGCCAGCAGTTTGACAGGTATAACCTACGAGCAGTACTTC. It translates to CASSLTGITYEQYF.

V and J are TRBV25-1 and TRBJ1-5; TRBD1 is a possible D gene (5 bases). The CDR3 has 14 residues. Trimming stripped 3 bases from V and 3 bases from J, with 9 bases between. Germline V gene sequence: CDR1 MGHDK, CDR2 SYGVNS. Here the CDR3 reads CASSEQGPNQPQHF. The CDR3 DNA follows: TGTGCCAGCAGTGAGCAGGGCCCCAATCAGCCCCAGCATTTT.

As to this clonotype: This may arise from a read error, as a much more abundant clone is one base away. J is TRBJ2-5 and V is TRBV14, with 13 positions matching TRBD2. The CDR3 is 16 residues long. Germline CDR1 SGHDN, CDR2 FVKESK. The CDR3 DNA is TGTACCAGCAGCCATTGGACTAGCGGGAGAAGGGAGACCCAGTACTTC. Amino acids: CTSSHWTSGRRETQYF.

In this sample, this clonotype turned up many times. V and J are TRBV5-4 and TRBJ1-6, with 10 bases lining up with TRBD1. Germline CDR1 and CDR2: SGHNT and YYREEE (reference sequence). This CDR3 has 16 residues. The ends lost 3 bases at V and 7 bases at J; junction bases unmatched: 7. The CDR3 spells CASSSGWTGGNSPLHF. The CDR3 region has the DNA TGTGCCAGCAGCTCTGGATGGACAGGGGGGAATTCACCCCTCCACTTT.

As for this clonotype: The junction differs from germline at one of its ends, possibly a read error. The chain couples TRBV12-3 or TRBV12-4 to TRBJ1-1; D may be TRBD1 (5 bases). There are 12 residues in the CDR3. In DNA, the CDR3 is TGTGCCAACAAAGACAGTCTCTTGGCCCTTCAATTT. Protein sequence: CANKDSLLALQF.

This clonotype has a handful of counts. The V gene is TRBV10-3, the J gene TRBJ1-1; D is ambiguous. Germline loops: CDR1 ENHRY, CDR2 SYGVKD. The CDR3 length is 13 residues. V shed 0 bases and J shed 1 base, with 3 bases lying between them. DNA for the CDR3: TGTGCCATCAGTGAGTCAAAGAACACTGAAGCTTTCTTT. Amino acid sequence: CAISESKNTEAFF.

In its sample, this clonotype was seen once. The gene calls are TRBV27 and TRBJ2-1, with D possibly being TRBD2 (7 bases). CDR3 size: 14 residues. V lost 7 bases and J lost 6, with 16 bases in between. Germline V lookup: CDR1 MNHEY, CDR2 SMNVEV (reference sequence). The CDR3 reads CASNLGGPLNEQFF. The DNA for the CDR3 is TGTGCCAGCAATTTGGGGGGGCCTCTCAATGAGCAGTTCTTC.

The chain recombines TRBV28 with TRBJ2-7; D not resolved. With 4 bases removed from V and 3 bases from J, the gap between germline ends came to 13 bases. Germline CDR1 reads MDHEN; CDR2 reads SYDVKM. This CDR3 spans 14 amino acids. The CDR3 loop reads CASSSGPRGYEQYF. CDR3 DNA: TGTGCCAGCAGTTCTGGCCCCCGCGGCTACGAGCAGTACTTC.

This clonotype was seen repeatedly, ten times or more. V is TRBV7-2 and J is TRBJ2-1; tentative D call: TRBD1 (6 bases). Germline V CDR1 and CDR2: SGHTA, FQGNSA. This CDR3 contains 14 residues. V was trimmed by 3 bases and J by 8 bases, leaving 14 bases between them. The CDR3 region has the DNA TGTGCCAGCAGCTTTTTCGCAGGGGTCGATGAGCAGTTCTTC. Translation gives CASSFFAGVDEQFF.

Points on this clonotype: A junction end diverges from the germline sequence, so it may reflect a read error. The V call is TRBV6-1, the J call TRBJ1-1; tentative D call: TRBD1 (5 bases). This CDR3 comprises 14 residues. Germline-derived CDR1 and CDR2 are MNHNS and SASEGT. The CDR3 sequence: CANSEEPGGTEAFF. As DNA, the CDR3 is TGTGCCAACAGTGAAGAGCCCGGGGGCACTGAAGCTTTCTTT.

This chain uses TRBV20-1 with TRBJ1-2; possible D gene TRBD1, 5 bases. The V end was cut by 4 bases, the J end by 2 bases, with 8 bases between. Germline V gene lookup returns CDR1 DFQATT and CDR2 SNEGSKA (reference sequence). The CDR3 covers 12 residues. CDR3 residues: CSATWGNYGYTF. CDR3 bases: TGCAGTGCTACTTGGGGGAACTATGGCTACACCTTC.

This clonotype has a handful of counts. The chain recombines TRBV27 with TRBJ1-1; 7 positions match TRBD1. In germline, CDR1 is MNHEY, CDR2 SMNVEV (reference sequence). This CDR3 is built from 14 residues. After removal of 2 bases from V and 4 bases from J, the junction contained 4 bases not matched to a gene. The CDR3 reads CASSLAQGVTEAFF. The CDR3 DNA is TGTGCCAGCAGTTTAGCTCAGGGGGTCACTGAAGCTTTCTTT.

This clonotype was seen only a few times. V usage is TRBV10-3 and J usage is TRBJ2-6; D call uncertain. The CDR3 length is 15 residues. V was clipped by 6 bases and J by 0 bases, with 9 bases between them. Germline V gene data show CDR1 as ENHRY and CDR2 as SYGVKD. The CDR3 DNA reads TGTGCCATCAGAAGCCCCGTCTCTGGGGCCAACGTCCTGACTTTC. Protein product: CAIRSPVSGANVLTF.

The J gene is TRBJ1-1, the V gene TRBV6-5, with 11 nucleotides matching TRBD1. CDR1 and CDR2 (germline): MNHEY, SVGAGI. After removal of 2 bases from V and 3 bases from J, the junction contained 2 bases not matched to a gene. There are 15 residues in the CDR3. The CDR3 sequence is CASSYGQGAHTEAFF. CDR3 coding DNA: TGTGCCAGCAGTTACGGACAGGGGGCGCACACTGAAGCTTTCTTT.

This clonotype was counted only a few times. J is TRBJ1-5 and V is TRBV28; the D is unclear. The CDR3 is 12 amino acids. Germline V lookup: CDR1 MDHEN, CDR2 SYDVKM. V lost 6 bases and J 16 bases, leaving 19 bases between the germline ends. Here the CDR3 reads CASSPPRRAEHF. Written as DNA, the CDR3 is TGTGCCAGCAGCCCTCCGAGGCGGGCGGAACATTTT.

A note on this clonotype: The junction shows a germline mismatch at one end, possibly a read error. This chain uses TRBV12-3 or TRBV12-4 with TRBJ1-2; the match to TRBD1 covers 8 bases. CDR3 length: 11 residues. CDR3: CVSGTGFTYTF. The CDR3 DNA sequence: TGTGTCAGCGGGACAGGATTTACCTACACCTTC.

This clonotype was seen repeatedly, ten times or more. V is TRBV6-5 and J is TRBJ1-3, with a possible D match to TRBD1 (6 bases). With 5 bases removed from V and 1 base from J, the gap between germline ends came to 9 bases. CDR1 is MNHEY and CDR2 is SVGAGI in the germline V gene. CDR3 length: 14 amino acids. The chain's CDR3 is CASSNTGSGNTIYF. The CDR3 nucleotides read TGTGCCAGCAGTAATACAGGGTCTGGAAACACCATATATTTT.

The chain combines TRBV6-6 with TRBJ2-1; TRBD1 aligns across 12 bases. CDR3 length: 15 amino acids. Germline CDR1 and CDR2: MNHNY and SVGAGI (reference sequence). Germline trimming cut 5 bases from V and 8 bases from J; bases unmatched to any gene: 7. CDR3 coding DNA: TGTGCCAGCAGTCAAACGGGACAGGGGGCTGATGAGCAGTTCTTC. Residues: CASSQTGQGADEQFF.

This clonotype has only a few counts. V usage is TRBV27 and J usage is TRBJ2-3; weak D call: TRBD2 (6 bases). In germline, CDR1 is MNHEY, CDR2 SMNVEV (reference sequence). CDR3 length: 13 residues. V lost 7 bases to trimming and J lost 2 bases, with 10 bases between them. The CDR3: CASTGVDTDTQYF. CDR3 bases: TGTGCCAGCACGGGGGTCGACACAGATACGCAGTATTTT.

The chain joins TRBV7-9 to TRBJ2-5; D is possibly TRBD1 or TRBD2 (5 bases each). Deletions cut 5 bases from V and 1 base from J, with 17 bases between. Germline V CDR1 and CDR2: SEHNR, FQNEAQ (reference sequence). The CDR3 runs 16 residues. CDR3 amino acids: CASSRPPWDGQETQYF. CDR3 in DNA: TGTGCCAGCAGCCGCCCCCCTTGGGACGGCCAAGAGACCCAGTACTTC.

This clonotype has a count of ten or more. V is TRBV4-1 and J is TRBJ1-5; D call uncertain. The CDR3 covers 15 residues. CDR1 and CDR2 from the germline V gene are MGHRA and YSYEKL. Trimming cost V 0 bases and J 4 bases, with 10 bases left between them. CDR3 coding DNA: TGCGCCAGCAGCCAAGATATGGCCGAAAATCAGCCCCAGCATTTT. Amino acids: CASSQDMAENQPQHF.

This clonotype has ten or more counts. The rearrangement uses TRBV7-8 and TRBJ1-4, with 7 bases identical to TRBD1. Germline CDR1 reads SGHVS; CDR2 reads FQNEAQ. V was pared by 5 bases and J by 4 bases, with 7 bases of the junction left unmatched. There are 15 residues in the CDR3. The CDR3 region is CASSQPGQINEKLFF. The CDR3 DNA follows: TGTGCCAGCAGCCAGCCGGGACAGATTAATGAAAAACTGTTTTTT.

This clonotype was found a few times. V and J are TRBV4-1 and TRBJ1-1; TRBD1 is a possible D gene (6 bases). The CDR3 runs 17 residues. Trimming shortened V by 0 bases and J by 2 bases, and 16 bases separated the two germline ends. CDR1 is MGHRA, CDR2 YSYEKL, per germline. The CDR3: CASSQERGTLLNTEAFF. CDR3 coding DNA: TGCGCCAGCAGCCAAGAGCGCGGGACACTGCTAAACACTGAAGCTTTCTTT.

This clonotype was observed a single time. The rearrangement links TRBV20-1 to TRBJ2-2, with D uncertain. Trimming pared 6 bases from V and 1 base from J, leaving 18 bases between. The CDR3 sequence is 16 residues long. Per germline, CDR1 DFQATT and CDR2 SNEGSKA (reference sequence). CDR3 coding DNA: TGCAGTGCATTCTCGGACCTCACGCGGAACACCGGGGAGCTGTTTTTT. Its translation is CSAFSDLTRNTGELFF.

This clonotype was seen many times. The chain uses TRBV7-9 and TRBJ2-6; D uncertain. The V end was cut by 8 bases, the J end by 4 bases, with 15 bases between. Germline lookup yields CDR1 SEHNR and CDR2 FQNEAQ (reference sequence). This CDR3 has 15 amino acids. CDR3 sequence (DNA): TGTGCCAGCTCACCACCTGGGTCCGGGGCCAACGTCCTGACTTTC. It yields the protein CASSPPGSGANVLTF.

V gene TRBV19 combines with J gene TRBJ2-7, with 7 bases matching TRBD1. J lost 3 bases, V lost 4 bases, and 3 bases had no gene match. The CDR3 length is 13 residues. Germline CDR1 and CDR2: LNHDA and SQIVND (reference sequence). CDR3 region: CASSTGQDYEQYF. Written as DNA, the CDR3 is TGTGCCAGTAGTACAGGACAGGACTACGAGCAGTACTTC.

The gene calls are TRBV20-1 and TRBJ1-2; D is undetermined. From germline, CDR1 is DFQATT and CDR2 SNEGSKA (reference sequence). Trimming took 0 bases from V and 5 from J, leaving 10 bases between them. The CDR3 extends over 13 amino acids. As DNA, the CDR3 is TGCAGTGCTAGAGATAGTAACAGTTATGGCTACACCTTC. Amino acids: CSARDSNSYGYTF.

The chain couples TRBV2 to TRBJ2-3; 8 bases fit TRBD2. V dropped 6 bases and J dropped 1; count of bases not matched to a gene: 9. The germline gives CDR1 SNHLY, CDR2 FYNNEI. The CDR3 loop spans 16 amino acids. CDR3 bases: TGTGCCAGCAGCGGTGTCGGGAGGGGCGGCACAGATACGCAGTATTTT. It specifies CASSGVGRGGTDTQYF.